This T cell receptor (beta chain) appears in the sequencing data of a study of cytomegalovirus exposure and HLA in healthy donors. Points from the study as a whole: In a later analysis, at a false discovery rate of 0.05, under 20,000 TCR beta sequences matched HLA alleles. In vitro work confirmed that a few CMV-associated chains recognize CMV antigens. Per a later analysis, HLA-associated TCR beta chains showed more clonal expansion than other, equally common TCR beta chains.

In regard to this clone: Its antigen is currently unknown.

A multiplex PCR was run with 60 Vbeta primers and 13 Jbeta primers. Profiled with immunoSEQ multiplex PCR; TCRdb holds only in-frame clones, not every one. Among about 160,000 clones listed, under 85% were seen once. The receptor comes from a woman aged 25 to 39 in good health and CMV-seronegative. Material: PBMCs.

CDR3 bases: TGTGCCAGCAGCTGGACAGGGGCCGGACCGACCCTCCACTTT. It translates to CASSWTGAGPTLHF. The rearrangement uses TRBV7-9 and TRBJ1-6; TRBD1 agrees at 9 bases. Germline-derived CDR1 and CDR2 are SEHNR and FQNEAQ (reference sequence). CDR3 length: 14 amino acids. After removal of 4 bases from V and 14 bases from J, the junction contained 9 bases not matched to a gene.